The 9 T cell receptor beta chains below were found in one sample sequenced in a study of control samples from healthy donors and cancer patients. Repertoires were generated with immunoSEQ multiplex PCR, while TCRdb's copy carries only in-frame clones and drops some. The table shows over 120,000 clones, with just under 95% occurring only once. Sequencing was performed on PBMCs. Source of these receptors: a man in his 60s with colorectal cancer.

J is TRBJ1-5 and V is TRBV6-5; D gene unclear. In germline, CDR1 is MNHEY, CDR2 SVGAGI. The CDR3 is made up of 13 amino acids. The V end lost 10 bases, the J end lost 7 bases, and 17 bases lay between the germline ends. For the CDR3, the DNA is TGTGCCACTTACCGGGGAATCGGCCAGCCCCAGCATTTT. Translating it yields CATYRGIGQPQHF.

This clone has a count of ten or more. The CDR3 DNA follows: TGTGCCATCAGTGAGTTTGGGGGCGCCGGGTCCTATGGCTACACCTTC. Its translation: CAISEFGGAGSYGYTF. The rearrangement joins TRBV10-3 to TRBJ1-2; D is perhaps TRBD1 (6 bases). CDR1 and CDR2 from the germline V gene are ENHRY and SYGVKD. V was shortened by 1 base and J by 4 bases, with 16 bases between the two germline ends. This CDR3 contains 16 residues.

The genes are TRBV4-1 and TRBJ1-6; 8 bases are a match to TRBD1. The CDR3 consists of 17 residues. Germline assignment: CDR1 MGHRA and CDR2 YSYEKL. With 2 bases clipped from V and 14 bases from J, the junction kept 17 bases outside the gene matches. CDR3 nucleotide sequence: TGCGCCAGCAGCCAACCGACCCTGGGACAGGCCCTTTCGGCCCTCCACTTT. It is translated as CASSQPTLGQALSALHF.

The chain is built from TRBV5-1 and TRBJ1-2, with 8 bases matching TRBD1. The germline V gene has CDR1 SGHRS and CDR2 YFSETQ. This CDR3 has 16 residues. The ends lost 0 bases at V and 0 bases at J; junction bases unmatched: 4. The CDR3 loop is CASSLARGPSNYGYTF. The CDR3 region has the DNA TGCGCCAGCAGCTTGGCCAGGGGGCCCTCTAACTATGGCTACACCTTC.

This clone was seen only once. The chain links TRBV12-3 or TRBV12-4 to TRBJ2-7, with 8 bases aligning to TRBD1. The CDR3 is made up of 13 amino acids. J lost 6 bases, V lost 7 bases, and 8 bases had no gene match. The CDR3 spells CASTRGQVGEQYF. In DNA form, the CDR3 reads TGTGCCAGCACCCGGGGACAGGTGGGCGAGCAGTACTTC.

The chain is built from TRBV5-4 and TRBJ2-3; D gene uncertain. The CDR3 length is 14 residues. CDR1 is SGHNT and CDR2 is YYREEE in the germline V gene (reference sequence). V lost 0 bases, J lost 0 bases, and 5 bases lay in between. The CDR3 coding sequence is TGTGCCAGCAGCTTGGAGACAAGCACAGATACGCAGTATTTT. Encoded protein: CASSLETSTDTQYF.

The chain carries TRBV18 and TRBJ1-4; 7 bases match TRBD1. With V trimmed by 5 bases and J by 2 bases, 5 bases remained unmatched. Germline V lookup: CDR1 KGHSH, CDR2 LQKENI. CDR3 length equals 15 residues. As DNA, the CDR3 is TGTGCCAGCTCAAATCAGGGGGAGACTAATGAAAAACTGTTTTTT. Protein product: CASSNQGETNEKLFF.

The chain carries TRBV28 and TRBJ1-2; the D is unclear. CDR1 is MDHEN, CDR2 SYDVKM, per germline. The CDR3 contains 16 residues. The V gene lost 8 bases and the J gene lost 4 bases, with 23 bases spanning the gap. This chain's CDR3 is CASHSKSSDGLYGYTF. The CDR3, as DNA: TGTGCCAGCCACAGTAAGTCCTCCGACGGACTCTATGGCTACACCTTC.

The chain uses TRBV5-1 and TRBJ1-4; a weak D match, TRBD1 (6 bases). The CDR3 has 15 amino acids. Per germline, CDR1 SGHRS and CDR2 YFSETQ. Trimming shortened V by 5 bases and J by 8 bases, and 19 bases separated the two germline ends. Written as DNA, the CDR3 is TGCGCCAGCAGACAGGACCCCACAGGGAGGGAAAAACTGTTTTTT. Residues: CASRQDPTGREKLFF.